The next 25 T cell receptor beta chains were all read from a single sample in a study of CD8+ T cells in alopecia areata. cDNA reverse transcribed from extracted RNA served as the sequencing template. Assay used: immunoSEQ multiplex PCR; TCRdb lists only in-frame clones, some missing. The sample contains roughly 73,000 clones, 25% to 35% of which appear only once. Treatment given: oral pan-JAK inhibitor, 5-10 mg twice daily. The source was CD8+ T cells sorted from blood, collected at week 4, from a patient treated with tofacitinib. The receptors derive from a human donor with alopecia areata.

The gene calls are TRBV27 and TRBJ1-1; D ambiguous. The CDR3 spans 14 residues. V was cut by 3 bases and J by 1 base, with 9 bases left in between. Germline CDR1 is MNHEY and CDR2 is SMNVEV (reference sequence). The CDR3 nucleotides are TGTGCCAGCAGTTTGCGGGGAACGAACACTGAAGCTTTCTTT. Translation: CASSLRGTNTEAFF.

The table lists this clone with a few counts. DNA for the CDR3: TGCAGCGCTACCCTTAGCGGGACCAAGTACTTC. This encodes CSATLSGTKYF. The gene calls are TRBV29-1 and TRBJ2-7; 8 bases agree with TRBD2. Unmatched junction bases numbered 10, after V lost 7 bases and J lost 11 bases. The CDR3 extends over 11 amino acids. Germline values: CDR1 SQVTM, CDR2 ANQGSEA.

In its sample, this clone was seen a few times. The J gene is TRBJ2-7, the V gene TRBV30; no firm D call. V shed 6 bases and J shed 2 bases, with 8 bases lying between them. CDR3 length: 11 residues. Germline values: CDR1 GTSNPN, CDR2 SVGIG (reference sequence). The DNA of the CDR3 is TGTGCCTGCTTTGATACCTACGAGCAGTACTTC. Translating it yields CACFDTYEQYF.

This clone was recorded a few times. This sequence joins TRBV5-4 and TRBJ1-1, with 9 positions matching TRBD1. Germline V gives CDR1 SGHNT, CDR2 YYREEE (reference sequence). The trim removed 3 bases at V and 6 bases at J, leaving 6 bases unmatched. This CDR3 is 14 amino acids long. The CDR3 region is CASSWGQGGAEAFF. As DNA, the CDR3 is TGTGCCAGCAGCTGGGGACAGGGCGGCGCTGAAGCTTTCTTT.

This clone was picked up one time. The V and J genes are TRBV7-9 and TRBJ2-1; 14 nucleotides match TRBD2. Germline-derived CDR1 and CDR2 are SEHNR and FQNEAQ (reference sequence). The trim removed 4 bases at V and 3 bases at J, leaving 8 bases unmatched. This CDR3 has 18 residues. CDR3 amino acids: CASSSPGLAGELYNEQFF. DNA for the CDR3: TGTGCCAGCAGCTCGCCGGGACTAGCGGGGGAACTCTACAATGAGCAGTTCTTC.

The chain joins TRBV2 to TRBJ2-7; the D gene is possibly TRBD1 (5 bases). V dropped 1 base and J dropped 0 bases, with 10 bases sitting between them. The germline gives CDR1 SNHLY, CDR2 FYNNEI. The length of the CDR3 is 15 residues. CDR3 amino acids: CASSEGQGHSYEQYF. CDR3 in DNA: TGTGCCAGCAGTGAAGGGCAGGGCCACTCCTACGAGCAGTACTTC.

This clone was seen a handful of times. The chain employs TRBV9 and TRBJ1-2; D is uncertain. The V end lost 0 bases, the J end lost 4 bases, and 10 bases lay between the germline ends. CDR3 length: 14 amino acids. Germline CDR1 SGDLS, CDR2 YYNGEE. CDR3 sequence reads: CASSVATAPYGYTF. DNA of the CDR3: TGTGCCAGCAGCGTAGCCACCGCTCCCTATGGCTACACCTTC. The full variable domain, in which reference TRBV9 and TRBJ1-2 provide the parts outside the CDR3, is DSGVTQTPKHLITATGQRVTLRCSPRSGDLSVYWYQQSLDQGLQFLIQYYNGEERAKGNILERFSAQQFPDLHSELNLSSLELGDSALYFCASSVATAPYGYTFGSGTRLTVV.

The sample holds a few counts of this clone. The CDR3 DNA sequence: TGTGCCAGCAGAGAGACAGGGGGTCGAGAGACCCAGTACTTC. Its translation: CASRETGGRETQYF. The chain joins TRBV2 to TRBJ2-5; 9 bases fit TRBD1. The CDR3 length is 14 residues. V shed 6 bases and J 4 bases; nucleotides not matched to a gene: 6. Germline-derived CDR1 and CDR2 are SNHLY and FYNNEI.

This clone was seen a handful of times. This chain uses TRBV4-2 with TRBJ2-7, with 11 bases that match TRBD2. This CDR3 spans 15 amino acids. V shed 4 bases and J 1 base; nucleotides not matched to a gene: 3. Germline values: CDR1 LGHNA, CDR2 YNFKEQ. The CDR3 coding sequence is TGTGCCAGCAGCCGTGGGACTAGCGGATCCTACGAGCAGTACTTC. As protein: CASSRGTSGSYEQYF.

The chain links TRBV5-6 to TRBJ2-7; 8 nucleotides line up with TRBD1. Germline V gene data show CDR1 as SGHDT and CDR2 as YYEEEE. The CDR3 is 14 residues long. The junction had 8 bases not matched to a gene; V was cut back by 6 bases and J by 3 bases. CDR3 residues: CASKPGQGNYEQYF. The CDR3 region has the DNA TGTGCCAGCAAACCCGGACAGGGAAACTACGAGCAGTACTTC.

This clone was seen just once. This chain connects TRBV9 to TRBJ2-7; perhaps D is TRBD1 or TRBD2 (6 bases each). Trimming removed 4 bases from V and 0 bases from J, with 14 bases in between. CDR1 SGDLS and CDR2 YYNGEE come from the germline V gene. The CDR3 has 15 amino acids. In DNA form, the CDR3 reads TGTGCCAGCAGCCCCGGGGGCGGAAGCTCCTACGAGCAGTACTTC. This gives the protein CASSPGGGSSYEQYF.

This clone was counted a few times. V usage is TRBV29-1 and J usage is TRBJ1-2; D perhaps matches TRBD1 (6 bases). V gave up 6 bases and J gave up 2 bases, with 16 bases separating them. CDR3 length: 14 residues. Germline loops: CDR1 SQVTM, CDR2 ANQGSEA. Here the CDR3 DNA reads TGCAGCGTCCAAAACAGGGAGGCAAACTATGGCTACACCTTC. Translating gives CSVQNREANYGYTF.

This clone was counted only a few times. The gene calls are TRBV19 and TRBJ1-5; no clear D. The CDR3 runs 12 residues. Trimming took 7 bases from V and 4 from J, leaving 8 bases between them. Per germline, CDR1 LNHDA and CDR2 SQIVND (reference sequence). CDR3 sequence reads: CASTGLNQPQHF. In DNA, the CDR3 is TGTGCCAGTACGGGATTGAATCAGCCCCAGCATTTT.

This chain joins TRBV29-1 and TRBJ2-1, with 8 bases lining up with TRBD1. Germline lookup yields CDR1 SQVTM and CDR2 ANQGSEA. V lost 7 bases to trimming and J lost 0 bases; unmatched junction nucleotides: 2. The CDR3 spans 13 residues. The CDR3 region has the DNA TGCAGCGGTACAGGGGGCTCCTACAATGAGCAGTTCTTC. It codes for CSGTGGSYNEQFF.

This clone has more than one count but fewer than ten. This sample includes further DNA sequences coding for the same CDR3. V gene TRBV7-9 combines with J gene TRBJ2-7; no definite D call. The V gene lost 3 bases and the J gene lost 2 bases, with 5 bases spanning the gap. Germline loops: CDR1 SEHNR, CDR2 FQNEAQ (reference sequence). The CDR3 spans 12 residues. The CDR3 spells CASSLGAYEQYF. CDR3 nucleotides: TGTGCCAGCAGCTTGGGCGCCTACGAGCAGTACTTC.

J is TRBJ2-5 and V is TRBV7-2; 13 nucleotides agree with TRBD2. With V trimmed by 5 bases and J by 5 bases, 8 bases remained unmatched. CDR1 and CDR2 from the germline V gene are SGHTA and FQGNSA. This CDR3 has 16 amino acids. CDR3 coding DNA: TGTGCCAGCAGCACACTAGCGGGAGGGCCGGGGGAGACCCAGTACTTC. Translated, it gives CASSTLAGGPGETQYF.

There are a few counts of this clone. This chain uses TRBV27 with TRBJ2-3, with a possible D match to TRBD1 (6 bases). CDR1 and CDR2 from the germline V gene are MNHEY and SMNVEV (reference sequence). CDR3 length equals 15 residues. V was shortened by 2 bases and J by 6 bases, with 15 bases between the two germline ends. The CDR3 here is CASSLRLTGWDTQYF. The CDR3 DNA reads TGTGCCAGCAGTTTACGTCTCACAGGGTGGGATACGCAGTATTTT.

In its sample, this clone was seen a few times. This chain uses TRBV29-1 with TRBJ2-7; TRBD1 matches at 9 bases. Trimming removed 6 bases from V and 5 bases from J; junction bases left unmatched: 11. The CDR3 totals 14 residues. Germline assignment: CDR1 SQVTM and CDR2 ANQGSEA. As DNA, the CDR3 is TGCAGCGTAGTGGGGGGGACAGGGTCCCACGAGCAGTACTTC. Amino acid sequence: CSVVGGTGSHEQYF.

The chain uses TRBV30 and TRBJ2-2; TRBD2 aligns across 8 bases. Germline V lookup: CDR1 GTSNPN, CDR2 SVGIG (reference sequence). CDR3 length: 13 amino acids. V shed 1 base, J shed 6 bases, and the junction held 1 base outside the gene matches. The chain's CDR3 is CAWSAAGAGELFF. The CDR3 DNA reads TGTGCCTGGAGTGCAGCGGGAGCCGGGGAGCTGTTTTTT.

This clone was found a few times. The rearrangement links TRBV29-1 to TRBJ2-7, with 8 nucleotides matching TRBD1. There are 14 residues in the CDR3. The V segment lost 2 bases and the J segment 6 bases; nucleotides outside the gene matches: 9. Looked up from germline, CDR1 is SQVTM and CDR2 is ANQGSEA. The CDR3 sequence: CSVEHGQGAFEQYF. DNA for the CDR3: TGCAGCGTTGAACACGGACAGGGTGCTTTCGAGCAGTACTTC.

The chain couples TRBV30 to TRBJ2-2; D not resolved. This CDR3 is 11 amino acids long. Trimming stripped 1 base from V and 7 bases from J, with 4 bases between. The germline CDR1 and CDR2 sequences are GTSNPN and SVGIG (reference sequence). CDR3 nucleotides: TGTGCCTGGAGTGAAGGCGGGGAGCTGTTTTTT. Residues: CAWSEGGELFF.

This clone appeared a few times. The V and J genes are TRBV30 and TRBJ1-2; D is ambiguous. The germline gives CDR1 GTSNPN, CDR2 SVGIG (reference sequence). The V gene lost 5 bases and the J gene lost 8 bases, with 15 bases spanning the gap. The CDR3 runs to 12 residues. This chain's CDR3 is CAWGQWASGYTF. CDR3 coding DNA: TGTGCCTGGGGTCAGTGGGCCTCGGGCTACACCTTC.

The V and J genes are TRBV27 and TRBJ2-3, with unresolved D. The germline V and J ends were trimmed by 6 bases and 0 bases, with 10 bases remaining between them. The CDR3 is made up of 14 amino acids. From germline, CDR1 is MNHEY and CDR2 SMNVEV (reference sequence). The CDR3 is CASSLISSTDTQYF. CDR3 coding DNA: TGTGCCAGCAGCCTTATCTCAAGCACAGATACGCAGTATTTT.

This clone was seen a handful of times. The V gene is TRBV7-6, the J gene TRBJ1-1; TRBD1 is a possible D gene (5 bases). The V end was cut by 0 bases, the J end by 6 bases, with 14 bases between. CDR3 length: 15 residues. Germline CDR1 SGHVS, CDR2 FNYEAQ. The DNA for the CDR3 is TGTGCCAGCAGCTTAGCGGGGCCAGGGTTGTCTGAAGCTTTCTTT. Translating gives CASSLAGPGLSEAFF. Looking up the rest from reference TRBV7-6 and TRBJ1-1 gives the full variable domain: GAGVSQSPRYKVTKRGQDVALRCDPISGHVSLYWYRQALGQGPEFLTYFNYEAQQDKSGLPNDRFSAERPEGSISTLTIQRTEQRDSAMYRCASSLAGPGLSEAFFGQGTRLTVV.

Only a few counts were recorded for this clone. The chain combines TRBV20-1 with TRBJ2-7; D remains ambiguous. The germline V and J ends were trimmed by 4 bases and 1 base, with 5 bases remaining between them. The length of the CDR3 is 11 residues. The germline V gene encodes CDR1 DFQATT and CDR2 SNEGSKA (reference sequence). The CDR3 DNA reads TGCAGTGCTATCAGTTCCTACGAGCAGTACTTC. It specifies CSAISSYEQYF.